The present T cell receptor (beta chain) was sequenced within a study of cytomegalovirus exposure and HLA in healthy donors. The PCR made use of 60 Vbeta and 13 Jbeta primers. Assay: immunoSEQ multiplex PCR; the TCRdb copy retains only in-frame clones and omits some. The sample contains almost 200,000 clones, roughly 83% of which appear only once. The CDR3 has 16 amino acids. Germline V CDR1 and CDR2: SGHRS, YFSETQ. With 0 bases clipped from V and 5 bases from J, the junction kept 7 bases outside the gene matches. Points on this clone: Its antigen remains unknown.

General study findings and limits: Earlier analysis yielded a pattern in which most TCR beta V segments were productive about 90% or about 30% of the time.

The chain combines TRBV5-1 with TRBJ2-3, with TRBD2 identical over 9 bases. Input material: PBMCs. This clonotype was obtained from a male donor in good health and CMV-seropositive. In nucleotides, the CDR3 is TGCGCCAGCAGCTTGGGACTAGCGGAGGGTGGAGATACGCAGTATTTT. Protein product: CASSLGLAEGGDTQYF.